These 8 T cell receptor beta chains were all obtained from the same sample, sequenced in a study of identical twins. TCRdb processed the 5' RACE reads anew with MiXCR; each CDR3 protein has one entry. The sample has hundreds of thousands of distinct CDR3 sequences, roughly 6.2% seen once; the top ten hold about 2%. Sequenced input: naive T cells sorted from blood. Source of these receptors: a man in his late teens or twenties in good health.

This clonotype has just a few counts. V usage is TRBV27 and J usage is TRBJ2-3, with D possibly being TRBD1 or TRBD2 (5 bases each). The CDR3 is 11 residues long. In germline, CDR1 is MNHEY, CDR2 SMNVEV (reference sequence). V was cut by 3 bases and J by 8 bases, with 6 bases left in between. This CDR3 is CASSFGTTQYF. The DNA of the CDR3 is TGTGCCAGCAGTTTCGGGACTACGCAGTATTTT.

This clonotype appeared many times. The chain recombines TRBV29-1 with TRBJ2-7; TRBD2 matches at 9 bases. V was clipped by 4 bases and J by 7 bases; unmatched bases: 8. Germline CDR1 is SQVTM and CDR2 is ANQGSEA. The CDR3 covers 13 residues. As DNA, the CDR3 is TGCAGCGTTGGGATAGCGGGAGTATGGGAGCAGTACTTC. Translation gives CSVGIAGVWEQYF.

This clonotype showed up just a few times. This chain uses TRBV6-1 with TRBJ2-1; 9 bases fit TRBD1. The CDR3 is made up of 15 amino acids. The V gene end was trimmed by 5 bases and the J gene end by 7 bases; junction bases not matched to a gene: 9. CDR1 is MNHNS and CDR2 is SASEGT in the germline V gene. This chain's CDR3 is CASSPGTGLGNEQFF. DNA of the CDR3: TGTGCCAGCAGTCCCGGGACAGGGCTAGGTAATGAGCAGTTCTTC.

This clonotype was counted only a few times. The gene calls are TRBV18 and TRBJ2-3, with D perhaps matching TRBD2 (5 bases). The germline gives CDR1 KGHSH, CDR2 LQKENI. There are 16 residues in the CDR3. Trimming took 3 bases from V and 3 from J, leaving 16 bases between them. DNA for the CDR3: TGTGCCAGCTCACCCACCATCGGGGAAGGGACAGATACGCAGTATTTT. Its protein is CASSPTIGEGTDTQYF.

This clonotype was found many times. The V gene is TRBV4-3, the J gene TRBJ2-2, with 7 positions matching TRBD2. The CDR3 spans 17 residues. The junction had 7 bases not matched to a gene; V was cut back by 0 bases and J by 3 bases. Germline V gene data show CDR1 as LGHNA and CDR2 as YSLEER. CDR3 coding DNA: TGCGCCAGCAGCCAAGATCGGGCGGGAGCGCACACCGGGGAGCTGTTTTTT. Protein: CASSQDRAGAHTGELFF.

The chain employs TRBV11-1 and TRBJ2-6; 13 bases line up with TRBD2. Trimming cost V 7 bases and J 1 base; bases outside gene matches: 13. Germline V gene sequence: CDR1 SGHAT, CDR2 FQDESV (reference sequence). The CDR3 is 20 residues long. Written as DNA, the CDR3 is TGTGCCAGCACCTCCCCCCGGACTAGCGGGAGTAGGTCTGGGGCCAACGTCCTGACTTTC. It is translated as CASTSPRTSGSRSGANVLTF.

Only a few counts were recorded for this clonotype. The CDR3 protein is CSVRRSPGLEKLFF. The DNA of the CDR3 is TGCAGCGTTCGACGATCCCCAGGACTCGAGAAACTGTTTTTT. J is TRBJ1-4 and V is TRBV29-1, with D unresolved. V lost 5 bases and J lost 11, with 21 bases in between. Germline assignment: CDR1 SQVTM and CDR2 ANQGSEA. The CDR3 has 14 amino acids.

This clonotype was seen at least ten times. V gene TRBV20-1 combines with J gene TRBJ1-4; 9 bases match TRBD1. CDR1 and CDR2 (germline): DFQATT, SNEGSKA (reference sequence). V was pared by 7 bases and J by 5 bases, with 8 bases of the junction left unmatched. The CDR3 loop spans 14 amino acids. CDR3 in amino acids: CSVSSGTGNEKLFF. The CDR3 coding sequence is TGCAGTGTTTCGTCCGGGACAGGGAATGAAAAACTGTTTTTT.